These 17 T cell receptor beta chains share one sample of origin, sequenced in a study of cytomegalovirus exposure and HLA in healthy donors. TCRdb's table, derived via immunoSEQ multiplex PCR, lists solely in-frame clones and lacks some. This sample has about 360,000 clones, with 75% to 90% found just once. Sequencing used PBMCs. The receptors were sampled from a woman between 18 and 29 years old in good health and CMV-seronegative.

The chain uses TRBV6-1 and TRBJ1-5; D is perhaps TRBD1 (6 bases). The germline gives CDR1 MNHNS, CDR2 SASEGT. The CDR3 sequence is 15 residues long. V dropped 3 bases and J dropped 7 bases, with 16 bases sitting between them. CDR3 bases: TGTGCCAGCAGTGATCACAGGGAATTGAACCAGCCCCAGCATTTT. Residues: CASSDHRELNQPQHF.

The chain employs TRBV7-6 and TRBJ2-1; 8 nucleotides line up with TRBD2. There are 17 residues in the CDR3. CDR1 is SGHVS, CDR2 FNYEAQ, per germline. V lost 5 bases to trimming and J lost 3 bases; unmatched junction nucleotides: 12. This CDR3 is CASSPQVTSGFYNEQFF. The DNA of the CDR3 is TGTGCCAGCAGCCCACAAGTTACTAGCGGCTTCTACAATGAGCAGTTCTTC.

This chain uses TRBV7-8 with TRBJ2-1, with TRBD1 matching 8 bases. V was clipped by 1 base and J by 7 bases; unmatched bases: 6. The germline gives CDR1 SGHVS, CDR2 FQNEAQ. The CDR3 covers 15 residues. The CDR3 reads CASSLGTGYTNEQFF. The DNA of the CDR3 is TGTGCCAGCAGCTTAGGGACAGGGTATACAAATGAGCAGTTCTTC. The variable domain in full, completed from reference TRBV7-8 and TRBJ2-1, reads GAGVSQSPRYKVAKRGQDVALRCDPISGHVSLFWYQQALGQGPEFLTYFQNEAQLDKSGLPSDRFFAERPEGSVSTLKIQRTQQEDSAVYLCASSLGTGYTNEQFFGPGTRLTVL.

The V and J genes are TRBV10-3 and TRBJ2-7, with 9 bases that match TRBD1. Trimming removed 6 bases from V and 3 bases from J; junction bases left unmatched: 6. The germline gives CDR1 ENHRY, CDR2 SYGVKD. This CDR3 contains 14 residues. The CDR3 here is CAISTGTGYYEQYF. The CDR3 DNA is TGTGCCATCAGCACCGGGACAGGGTACTACGAGCAGTACTTC.

This sequence joins TRBV19 and TRBJ1-5; possibly TRBD1 for D (5 bases). The CDR3 spans 16 residues. V gave up 5 bases and J gave up 3 bases, with 17 bases separating them. The germline V gene encodes CDR1 LNHDA and CDR2 SQIVND (reference sequence). The CDR3 sequence: CASSSSGKGNNQPQHF. The CDR3 DNA reads as TGTGCCAGTAGTTCGTCAGGGAAGGGGAACAATCAGCCCCAGCATTTT.

The chain is built from TRBV18 and TRBJ1-3; D gene unclear. CDR1 and CDR2 from the germline V gene are KGHSH and LQKENI. The V gene lost 6 bases and the J gene lost 0 bases, with 15 bases spanning the gap. The CDR3 is made up of 16 amino acids. In DNA, the CDR3 is TGTGCCAGCTCCCCCCAGTCCAGGCACTCTGGAAACACCATATATTTT. Translating gives CASSPQSRHSGNTIYF.

The chain couples TRBV9 to TRBJ1-2; D uncertain. V dropped 0 bases and J dropped 8 bases, with 11 bases sitting between them. Germline values: CDR1 SGDLS, CDR2 YYNGEE. The CDR3 runs to 13 residues. The CDR3 DNA follows: TGTGCCAGCAGCGTAGTTAAGAGAGGGGGCTACACCTTC. The encoded protein is CASSVVKRGGYTF.

This sequence joins TRBV28 and TRBJ2-7; 15 bases align to TRBD2. The CDR3 has 17 residues. Germline lookup yields CDR1 MDHEN and CDR2 SYDVKM. Losses at the gene ends were 7 bases for V and 2 bases for J; bases not matched to a gene: 9. CDR3 nucleotides: TGTGCCAGCATAACGGGGGGACTAGCGGGAGGCGCCTACGAGCAGTACTTC. Amino acid sequence: CASITGGLAGGAYEQYF.

This sequence joins TRBV2 and TRBJ2-7, with a possible D match to TRBD1 (6 bases). Germline CDR1 reads SNHLY; CDR2 reads FYNNEI. CDR3 size: 13 residues. The CDR3 loop reads CAHSSSGVGEQYF. The CDR3 DNA reads TGTGCTCATAGTAGCTCAGGGGTGGGCGAGCAGTACTTC.

V usage is TRBV27 and J usage is TRBJ2-5; 11 nucleotides match TRBD2. V dropped 6 bases and J dropped 2; count of bases not matched to a gene: 2. This CDR3 is built from 14 residues. The V gene's germline CDR1 is MNHEY and CDR2 SMNVEV (reference sequence). For the CDR3, the DNA is TGTGCCAGCAGAGGGACTAGCGGTCAAGAGACCCAGTACTTC. Protein sequence: CASRGTSGQETQYF.

In its sample, this clone was seen once. The gene calls are TRBV29-1 and TRBJ2-7; D is ambiguous. The V and J ends lost 6 bases and 0 bases respectively, with 6 bases between them. Germline V gene data show CDR1 as SQVTM and CDR2 as ANQGSEA. The CDR3 length is 11 residues. The DNA of the CDR3 is TGCAGCGTCCCAGACTCCTACGAGCAGTACTTC. Translated: CSVPDSYEQYF.

The chain combines TRBV28 with TRBJ2-1, with TRBD2 matching over 7 bases. The junction had 25 bases not matched to a gene; V was cut back by 6 bases and J by 8 bases. Germline V gene lookup returns CDR1 MDHEN and CDR2 SYDVKM. The CDR3 spans 19 residues. CDR3 DNA sequence: TGTGCCAGCAGCCAGCTCCGACTAGCTCACATTACTCAGGGCTATGAGCAGTTCTTC. Translating it yields CASSQLRLAHITQGYEQFF.

This chain joins TRBV5-1 and TRBJ1-2; TRBD1 agrees at 8 bases. Trimming removed 2 bases from V and 1 base from J; junction bases left unmatched: 7. This CDR3 is 16 amino acids long. Germline V CDR1 and CDR2: SGHRS, YFSETQ. This chain's CDR3 is CASSFGQGGVNYGYTF. CDR3 nucleotide sequence: TGCGCCAGCAGCTTCGGACAGGGAGGGGTTAACTATGGCTACACCTTC.

This chain links TRBV13 with TRBJ2-1, with 10 bases matching TRBD2. There are 15 residues in the CDR3. The V gene end was trimmed by 2 bases and the J gene end by 8 bases; junction bases not matched to a gene: 6. Germline V CDR1 and CDR2: PRHDT, FYEKMQ (reference sequence). CDR3 region: CASSLSGRVGDEQFF. For the CDR3, the DNA is TGTGCCAGCAGCTTAAGCGGGAGGGTTGGGGATGAGCAGTTCTTC.

The gene calls are TRBV11-2 and TRBJ2-1, with D possibly being TRBD2 (6 bases). CDR3 length: 14 amino acids. Germline V gene sequence: CDR1 SGHAT, CDR2 FQNNGV. V dropped 1 base and J dropped 8 bases, with 12 bases sitting between them. CDR3 sequence: CASSLGTGTHEQFF. The CDR3 nucleotides read TGTGCCAGCAGCTTAGGAACCGGGACTCATGAGCAGTTCTTC.

This clone was seen a single time. The rearrangement joins TRBV7-2 to TRBJ2-7; 8 positions agree with TRBD2. Looked up from germline, CDR1 is SGHTA and CDR2 is FQGNSA. Unmatched junction bases numbered 7, after V lost 3 bases and J lost 6 bases. The CDR3 has 14 residues. CDR3 DNA sequence: TGTGCCAGCAGCTTCCTCCGGGAGGGCCTCGAGCAGTACTTC. Protein sequence: CASSFLREGLEQYF.

The rearrangement links TRBV23-1 to TRBJ1-1; 11 bases are shared with TRBD1. TRBV23-1 carries the ORF label, with uncertain function. The CDR3 has 17 residues. The trim removed 5 bases at V and 1 base at J, leaving 9 bases unmatched. CDR3 region: CASSVRTGGAGNTEAFF. In DNA, the CDR3 is TGCGCCAGCAGTGTTAGGACAGGGGGCGCTGGGAACACTGAAGCTTTCTTT.